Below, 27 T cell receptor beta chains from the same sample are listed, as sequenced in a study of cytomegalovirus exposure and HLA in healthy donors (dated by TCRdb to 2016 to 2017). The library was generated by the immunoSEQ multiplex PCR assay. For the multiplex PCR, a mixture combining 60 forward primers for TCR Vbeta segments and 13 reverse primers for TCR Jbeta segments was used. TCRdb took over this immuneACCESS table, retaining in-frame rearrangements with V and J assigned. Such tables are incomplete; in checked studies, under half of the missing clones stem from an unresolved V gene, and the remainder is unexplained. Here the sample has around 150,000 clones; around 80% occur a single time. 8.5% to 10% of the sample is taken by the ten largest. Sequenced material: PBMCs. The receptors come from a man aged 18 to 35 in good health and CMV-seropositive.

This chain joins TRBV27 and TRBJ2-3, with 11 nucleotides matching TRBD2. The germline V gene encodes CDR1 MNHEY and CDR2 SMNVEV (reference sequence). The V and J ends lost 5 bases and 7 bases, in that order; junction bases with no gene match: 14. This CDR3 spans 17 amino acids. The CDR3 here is CASSDERLAGTKYTQYF. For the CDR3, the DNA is TGTGCCAGCAGTGATGAAAGACTAGCGGGAACCAAATATACGCAGTATTTT.

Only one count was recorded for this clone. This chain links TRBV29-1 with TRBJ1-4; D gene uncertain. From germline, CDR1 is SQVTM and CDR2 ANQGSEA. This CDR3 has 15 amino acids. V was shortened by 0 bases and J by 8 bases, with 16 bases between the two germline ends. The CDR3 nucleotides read TGCAGCGTTGAAGATCCTCGGGGAACCCTAGAAAAACTGTTTTTT. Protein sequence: CSVEDPRGTLEKLFF. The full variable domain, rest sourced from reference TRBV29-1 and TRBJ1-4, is SAVISQKPSRDICQRGTSLTIQCQVDSQVTMMFWYRQQPGQSLTLIATANQGSEATYESGFVIDKFPISRPNLTFSTLTVSNMSPEDSSIYLCSVEDPRGTLEKLFFGSGTQLSVL.

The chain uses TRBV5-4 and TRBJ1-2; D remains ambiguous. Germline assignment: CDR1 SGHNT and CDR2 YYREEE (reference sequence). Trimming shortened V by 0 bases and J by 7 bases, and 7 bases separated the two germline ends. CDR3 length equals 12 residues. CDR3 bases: TGTGCCAGCAGCTTGGGGCGAGGTGGCTACACCTTC. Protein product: CASSLGRGGYTF.

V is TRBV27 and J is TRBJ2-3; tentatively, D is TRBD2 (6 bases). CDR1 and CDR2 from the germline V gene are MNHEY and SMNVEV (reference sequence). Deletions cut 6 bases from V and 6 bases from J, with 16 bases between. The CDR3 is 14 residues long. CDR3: CASRTYRDFDTQYF. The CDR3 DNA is TGTGCCAGCAGAACCTACCGGGACTTCGATACGCAGTATTTT.

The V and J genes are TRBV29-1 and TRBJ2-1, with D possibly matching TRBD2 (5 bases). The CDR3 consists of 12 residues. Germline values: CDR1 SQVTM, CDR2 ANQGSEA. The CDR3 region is CRPGSSSHEQFF. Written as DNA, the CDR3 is TGCAGACCGGGAAGTTCGTCCCATGAGCAGTTCTTC.

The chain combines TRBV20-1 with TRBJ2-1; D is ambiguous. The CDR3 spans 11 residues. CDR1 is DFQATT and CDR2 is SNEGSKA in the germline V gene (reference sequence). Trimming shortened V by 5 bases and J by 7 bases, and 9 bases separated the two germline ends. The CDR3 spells CSARHENEQFF. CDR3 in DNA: TGCAGTGCTCGACACGAGAATGAGCAGTTCTTC.

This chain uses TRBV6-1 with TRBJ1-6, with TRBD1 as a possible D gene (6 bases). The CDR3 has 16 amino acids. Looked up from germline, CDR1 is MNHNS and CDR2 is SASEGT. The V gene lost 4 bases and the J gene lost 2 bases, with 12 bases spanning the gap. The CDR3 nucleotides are TGTGCCAGCAGTGGGAGGACAGCCACCTATAATTCACCCCTCCACTTT. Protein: CASSGRTATYNSPLHF.

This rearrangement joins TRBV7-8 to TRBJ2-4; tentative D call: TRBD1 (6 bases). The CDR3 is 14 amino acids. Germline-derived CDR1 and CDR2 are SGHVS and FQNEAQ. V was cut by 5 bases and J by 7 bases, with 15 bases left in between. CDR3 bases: TGTGCCAGCAGCCATGGTTCCAGGGGTAACATTCAGTACTTC. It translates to CASSHGSRGNIQYF.

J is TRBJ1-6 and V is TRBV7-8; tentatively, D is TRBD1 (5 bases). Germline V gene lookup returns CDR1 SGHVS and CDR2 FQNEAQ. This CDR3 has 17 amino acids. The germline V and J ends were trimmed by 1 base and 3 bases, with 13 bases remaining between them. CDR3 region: CASSLVPGTNYNSPLHF. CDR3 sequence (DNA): TGTGCCAGCAGCTTAGTTCCCGGGACTAACTATAATTCACCCCTCCACTTT.

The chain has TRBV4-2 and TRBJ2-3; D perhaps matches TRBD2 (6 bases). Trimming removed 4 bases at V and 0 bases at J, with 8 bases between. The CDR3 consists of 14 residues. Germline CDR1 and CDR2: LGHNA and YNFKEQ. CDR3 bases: TGTGCCAGCAGCCCGGGACTCAGCACAGATACGCAGTATTTT. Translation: CASSPGLSTDTQYF.

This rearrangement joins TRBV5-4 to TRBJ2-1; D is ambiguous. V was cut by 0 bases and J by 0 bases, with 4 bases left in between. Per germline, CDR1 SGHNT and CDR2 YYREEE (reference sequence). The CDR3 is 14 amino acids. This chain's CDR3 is CASSLASSYNEQFF. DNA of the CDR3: TGTGCCAGCAGCTTGGCTAGCTCCTACAATGAGCAGTTCTTC.

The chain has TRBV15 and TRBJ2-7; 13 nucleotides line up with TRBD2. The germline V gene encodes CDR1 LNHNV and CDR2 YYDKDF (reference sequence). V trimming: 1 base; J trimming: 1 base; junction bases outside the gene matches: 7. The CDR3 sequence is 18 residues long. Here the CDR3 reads CATSRAYPGLAGSYEQYF. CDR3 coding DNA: TGTGCCACCAGCAGAGCATATCCGGGACTAGCGGGATCCTACGAGCAGTACTTC.

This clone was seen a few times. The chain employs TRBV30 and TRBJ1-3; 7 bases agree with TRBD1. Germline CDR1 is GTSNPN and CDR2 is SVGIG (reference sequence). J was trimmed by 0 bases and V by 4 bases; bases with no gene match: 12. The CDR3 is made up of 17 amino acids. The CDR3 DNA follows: TGTGCCTGGAACGACCTCCGACAGGGTTCCTCTGGAAACACCATATATTTT. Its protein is CAWNDLRQGSSGNTIYF. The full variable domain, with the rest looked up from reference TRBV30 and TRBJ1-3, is SQTIHQWPATLVQPVGSPLSLECTVEGTSNPNLYWYRQAAGRGLQLLFYSVGIGQISSEVPQNLSASRPQDRQFILSSKKLLLSDSGFYLCAWNDLRQGSSGNTIYFGEGSWLTVV.

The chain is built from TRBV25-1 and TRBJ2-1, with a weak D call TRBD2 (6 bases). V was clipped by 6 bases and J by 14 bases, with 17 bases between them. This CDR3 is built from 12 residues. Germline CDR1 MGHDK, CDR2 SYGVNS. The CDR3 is CASSDQAEGKFF. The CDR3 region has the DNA TGTGCCAGCAGCGACCAGGCGGAGGGCAAGTTCTTC. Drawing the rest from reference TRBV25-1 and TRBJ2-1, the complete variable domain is EADIYQTPRYLVIGTGKKITLECSQTMGHDKMYWYQQDPGMELHLIHYSYGVNSTEKGDLSSESTVSRIRTEHFPLTLESARPSHTSQYLCASSDQAEGKFFGPGTRLTVL.

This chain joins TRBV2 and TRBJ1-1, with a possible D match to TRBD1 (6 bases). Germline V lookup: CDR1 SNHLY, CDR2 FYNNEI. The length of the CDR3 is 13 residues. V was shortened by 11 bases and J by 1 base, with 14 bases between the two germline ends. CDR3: CAGQITGNTEAFF. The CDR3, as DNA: TGTGCCGGACAGATTACAGGGAACACTGAAGCTTTCTTT.

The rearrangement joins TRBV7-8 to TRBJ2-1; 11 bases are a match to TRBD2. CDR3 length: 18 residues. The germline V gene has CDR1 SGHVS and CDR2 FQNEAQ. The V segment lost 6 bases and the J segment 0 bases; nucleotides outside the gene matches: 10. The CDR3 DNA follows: TGTGCCAGCAGATCTTTAGCGGGGGGGCGTAACTCCTACAATGAGCAGTTCTTC. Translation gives CASRSLAGGRNSYNEQFF.

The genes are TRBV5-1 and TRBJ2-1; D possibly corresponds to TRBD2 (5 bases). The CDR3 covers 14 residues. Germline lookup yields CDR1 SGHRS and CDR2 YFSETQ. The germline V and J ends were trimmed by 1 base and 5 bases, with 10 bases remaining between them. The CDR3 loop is CASSLRTGNNEQFF. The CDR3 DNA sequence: TGCGCCAGCAGCTTGAGGACTGGAAACAATGAGCAGTTCTTC.

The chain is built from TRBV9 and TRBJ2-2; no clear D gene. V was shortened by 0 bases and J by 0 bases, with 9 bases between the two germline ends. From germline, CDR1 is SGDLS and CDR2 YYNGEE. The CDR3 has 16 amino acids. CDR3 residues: CASSVAGSTNTGELFF. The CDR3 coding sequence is TGTGCCAGCAGCGTAGCTGGCAGTACGAACACCGGGGAGCTGTTTTTT.

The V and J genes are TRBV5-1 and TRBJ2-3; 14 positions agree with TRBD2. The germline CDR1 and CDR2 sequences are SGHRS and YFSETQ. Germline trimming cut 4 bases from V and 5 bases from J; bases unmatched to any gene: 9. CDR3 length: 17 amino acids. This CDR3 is CASSDGLAGGTVDTQYF. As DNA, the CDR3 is TGCGCCAGCAGCGACGGACTAGCGGGAGGTACGGTAGATACGCAGTATTTT. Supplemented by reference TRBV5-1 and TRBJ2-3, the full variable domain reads KAGVTQTPRYLIKTRGQQVTLSCSPISGHRSVSWYQQTPGQGLQFLFEYFSETQRNKGNFPGRFSGRQFSNSRSEMNVSTLELGDSALYLCASSDGLAGGTVDTQYFGPGTRLTVL.

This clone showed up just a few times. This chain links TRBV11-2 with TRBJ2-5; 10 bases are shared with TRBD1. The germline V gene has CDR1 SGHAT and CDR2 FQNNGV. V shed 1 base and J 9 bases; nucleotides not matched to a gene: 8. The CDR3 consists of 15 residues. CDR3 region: CASSLVGTGEIPQYF. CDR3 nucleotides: TGTGCCAGCAGCTTAGTTGGGACAGGGGAAATACCCCAGTACTTC. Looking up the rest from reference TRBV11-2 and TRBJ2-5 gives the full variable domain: EAGVAQSPRYKIIEKRQSVAFWCNPISGHATLYWYQQILGQGPKLLIQFQNNGVVDDSQLPKDRFSAERLKGVDSTLKIQPAKLEDSAVYLCASSLVGTGEIPQYFGPGTRLLVL.

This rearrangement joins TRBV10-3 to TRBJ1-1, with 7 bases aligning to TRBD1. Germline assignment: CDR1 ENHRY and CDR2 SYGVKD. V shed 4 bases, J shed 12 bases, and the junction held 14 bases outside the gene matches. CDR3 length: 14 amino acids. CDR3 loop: CAISVPRDSRRTFF. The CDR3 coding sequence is TGTGCCATCAGTGTGCCGCGGGACAGCCGCAGGACTTTCTTT.

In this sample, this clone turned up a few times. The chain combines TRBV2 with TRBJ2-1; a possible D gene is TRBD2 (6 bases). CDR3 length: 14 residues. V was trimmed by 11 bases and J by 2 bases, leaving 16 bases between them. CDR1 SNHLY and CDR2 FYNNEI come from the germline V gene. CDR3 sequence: CASRPGEAYNEQFF. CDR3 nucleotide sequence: TGTGCCTCCCGCCCGGGGGAGGCCTACAATGAGCAGTTCTTC.

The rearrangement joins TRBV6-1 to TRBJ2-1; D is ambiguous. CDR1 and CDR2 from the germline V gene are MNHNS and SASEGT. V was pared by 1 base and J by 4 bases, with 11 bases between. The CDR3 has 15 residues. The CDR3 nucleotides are TGTGCCAGCAGTGAAGTGAACACATATTACAATGAGCAGTTCTTC. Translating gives CASSEVNTYYNEQFF.

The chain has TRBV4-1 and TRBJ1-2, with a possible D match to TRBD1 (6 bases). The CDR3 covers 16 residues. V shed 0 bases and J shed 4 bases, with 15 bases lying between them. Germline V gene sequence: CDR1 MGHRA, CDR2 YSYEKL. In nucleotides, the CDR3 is TGCGCCAGCAGCCAAGAACCGGGACATCAGGGCTATGGCTACACCTTC. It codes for CASSQEPGHQGYGYTF.

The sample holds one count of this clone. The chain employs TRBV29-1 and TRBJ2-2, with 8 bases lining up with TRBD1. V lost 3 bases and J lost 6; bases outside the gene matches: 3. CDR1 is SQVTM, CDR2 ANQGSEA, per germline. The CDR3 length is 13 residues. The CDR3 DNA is TGCAGCGTTGAGGACAGGGTTCCCGGGGAGCTGTTTTTT. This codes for CSVEDRVPGELFF.

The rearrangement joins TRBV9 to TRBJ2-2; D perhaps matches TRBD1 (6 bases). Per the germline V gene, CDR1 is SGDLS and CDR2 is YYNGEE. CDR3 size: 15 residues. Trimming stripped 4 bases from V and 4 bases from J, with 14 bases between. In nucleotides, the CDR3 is TGTGCCAGCAGCATCGAGACAGGCGCCACCGGGGAGCTGTTTTTT. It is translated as CASSIETGATGELFF.

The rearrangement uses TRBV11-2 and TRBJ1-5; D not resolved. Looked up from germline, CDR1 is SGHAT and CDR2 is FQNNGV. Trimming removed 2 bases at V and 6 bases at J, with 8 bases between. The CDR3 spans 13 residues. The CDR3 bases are TGTGCCAGCAGCTTACAAGCGTCTCAGCCCCAGCATTTT. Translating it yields CASSLQASQPQHF.